Listed below are T cell receptor beta chains from one sample, sequenced in a study of blood T cell repertoires in COVID-19. Method: immunoSEQ multiplex PCR; TCRdb's copy keeps in-frame clones and lacks some. Of 200,000 to 250,000 clones listed, roughly 82% were seen once; the top ten hold over 9.5%. The sequenced material came from peripheral blood. All receptors derive from a woman aged 35 to 49 with acute or convalescent COVID-19. Both conserved end residues are part of each CDR3. D genes are given only for firm matches. A row's size may be missing; if present it is once, few, many or a size class.

NA	TRBJ2-1	TRBV5-1	NA	TGCGCCAGCCGAAATGAGTACAATGAGCAGTTCTTC	CASRNEYNEQFF
NA	TRBJ1-1	TRBV7-2	NA	TGTGCCAGCAGCCCACCTCTATCCAATATTGAAGCTTTCTTT	CASSPPLSNIEAFF
NA	TRBJ2-3	TRBV7-2	NA	TGTGCCAGCAGCTTCCAGGTATCCCACACAGATACGCAGTATTTT	CASSFQVSHTDTQYF
NA	TRBJ2-3	TRBV6-5	NA	TGTGCCAGCAAAACCAGGGACATCGATACGCAGTATTTT	CASKTRDIDTQYF
NA	TRBJ2-1	TRBV5-1	NA	TGCGCCAGCAGCTTGATGACGACAGACGGTGAGCAGTTCTTC	CASSLMTTDGEQFF
NA	TRBJ1-5	TRBV15	NA	TGTGCCACCAGCCCCCCGGGCAATCAGCCCCAGCATTTT	CATSPPGNQPQHF
TRBD2	TRBJ2-3	TRBV7-8	NA	TGTGCCAGCAGCTTAGGACTAGCGGTCACAGATACGCAGTATTTT	CASSLGLAVTDTQYF
TRBD2	TRBJ2-7	TRBV19	NA	TGTGCCAGTAACCTGGGACTAGCGGGGGGCAACTACGAGCAGTACTTC	CASNLGLAGGNYEQYF
TRBD1	TRBJ1-4	TRBV6-6	NA	TGTGCCAGCAGAGACACAGGGGGCGATGAAAAACTGTTTTTT	CASRDTGGDEKLFF
TRBD2	TRBJ2-3	TRBV24-1	NA	TGTGCCACCAGTGATACCCTAGCGGGAGGGGGCACAGATACGCAGTATTTT	CATSDTLAGGGTDTQYF
NA	TRBJ1-2	TRBV6-5	NA	TGTGCCAGCAGAAAGACTAGTTATGGCTACACCTTC	CASRKTSYGYTF
NA	TRBJ2-1	TRBV7-9	NA	TGTGCCAGCAGCGAGGCCCAGAAGCAGTTCTTC	CASSEAQKQFF
NA	TRBJ1-6	TRBV5-1	few	TGCGCCAGCAGCTTACAGGGTGATAATTCACCCCTCCACTTT	CASSLQGDNSPLHF
NA	TRBJ2-7	TRBV2	NA	TGTGCCAGCAGTGACTCTAGACTCTACGAGCAGTACTTC	CASSDSRLYEQYF
NA	TRBJ2-1	TRBV3-1/TRBV3-2	few	TGTGCCAGCAGCGCCAAGCCTCGACGGAGGGGGCTAGCGATATACTACAATGAGCAGTTCTTC	CASSAKPRRRGLAIYYNEQFF
NA	TRBJ1-6	TRBV19	NA	TGTGCCAGTAGTAAGGGGGTCTCCTATAATTCACCCCTCCACTTT	CASSKGVSYNSPLHF
NA	TRBJ1-1	TRBV7-2	NA	TGTGCCAGCAGGGTCATCGGGTCGAGTGCAGCTTTCTTT	CASRVIGSSAAFF
TRBD2	TRBJ2-3	TRBV25-1	many	TGTGCCAGCAAAGGGAGCGGGGCCTCCACAGATACGCAGTATTTT	CASKGSGASTDTQYF
TRBD1	TRBJ2-5	TRBV24-1	NA	TGTGCCACCAGTCATGGGACAGGGGTTAAGGGGGAGACCCAGTACTTC	CATSHGTGVKGETQYF
TRBD2	TRBJ2-1	TRBV10-3	NA	TGTGCCATCAGTGAGCTACTAGCGGGATACAATGAGCAGTTCTTC	CAISELLAGYNEQFF
NA	TRBJ2-1	TRBV11-1	NA	TGTGCCAGCAGCTACCGGGAGGGGGCATCCTACAATGAGCAGTTCTTC	CASSYREGASYNEQFF
TRBD1	TRBJ2-7	TRBV4-2	NA	TGTGCCAGCAGCCACGGGACAGGAGGGAACTACGAGCAGTACTTC	CASSHGTGGNYEQYF
NA	TRBJ2-3	TRBV19	NA	TGTGCCACCCTCTCAGGGGATCTGGATACGCAGTATTTT	CATLSGDLDTQYF
NA	TRBJ2-5	TRBV11-3	NA	TGTGCCAGCAGCGCCGCGGGGTGGGAGACCCAGTACTTC	CASSAAGWETQYF
NA	TRBJ1-1	TRBV27	NA	TGTGCCAGCAGTTTGGTAGGGGCACATGAAGCTTTCTTT	CASSLVGAHEAFF
TRBD2	TRBJ2-1	TRBV6-6	many	TGTGCCAGCAGTTCGGGACTAGCGTTATACAATGAGCAGTTCTTC	CASSSGLALYNEQFF
NA	TRBJ2-1	TRBV6-2/TRBV6-3	NA	TGTGCCAGCAGTTTAGATCCTTCCTACAATGAGCAGTTCTTC	CASSLDPSYNEQFF
NA	TRBJ2-2	TRBV6-6	NA	TGTGCCAGCAGTTCAGACAAGAACACCGGGGAGCTGTTTTTT	CASSSDKNTGELFF
TRBD2	TRBJ2-2	TRBV13	NA	TGTGCCAGCAGTTCCGGACTAGCGGATCCTGCGAACACCGGGGAGCTGTTTTTT	CASSSGLADPANTGELFF
NA	TRBJ1-3	TRBV7-8	NA	TGTGCCAGCCAAGGGGTGATCGGAAACACCATATATTTT	CASQGVIGNTIYF
TRBD2	TRBJ2-3	TRBV7-8	once	TGTGCCAGCAGCCCTCGGGGGGATGGCACAGATACGCAGTATTTT	CASSPRGDGTDTQYF
TRBD2	TRBJ2-7	TRBV7-6	many	TGTGCCAGCAGCCTGTCGGGACTAGCTAACTACGAGCAGTACTTC	CASSLSGLANYEQYF
TRBD2	TRBJ2-2	TRBV4-3	NA	TGCGCCAGCAGCGCCGGGACTAGCGGGAGGGCGAACACCGGGGAGCTGTTTTTT	CASSAGTSGRANTGELFF
NA	TRBJ1-2	TRBV4-2	NA	TGTGCCAGCAGCCTATCCGGGACAACCCGACAACGGGGCTACACCTTC	CASSLSGTTRQRGYTF
NA	TRBJ2-6	TRBV5-1	NA	TGCGCCAGCAGCTTGGGTCTTCAGGGGTCTGGGGCCAACGTCCTGACTTTC	CASSLGLQGSGANVLTF
NA	TRBJ2-2	TRBV6-5	NA	TGTGCCAGCCTGAGAGGAATGAACACCGGGGAGCTGTTTTTT	CASLRGMNTGELFF
NA	TRBJ1-2	TRBV11-2	NA	TGTGCCAGCAGCTTAGTCGGGCTAGGAGGAGTGAACTATGGCTACACCTTC	CASSLVGLGGVNYGYTF
TRBD2	TRBJ2-7	TRBV2	once	TGTGCCAGCATGAGCGGGGGGGGCTACGAGCAGTACTTC	CASMSGGGYEQYF
NA	TRBJ1-1	TRBV5-3	NA	TGTGCCAGAAGCTTGGCCTGCAGGGAAGCTTTCTTT	CARSLACREAFF
NA	TRBJ2-7	TRBV2	NA	TGTGCCAGCACCATCCTCGGGGGTCCCTACGAGCAGTACTTC	CASTILGGPYEQYF
NA	TRBJ2-7	TRBV6-5	NA	TGTGCCAGCAGTTACTCAGGGGCGTCGCACTACGAGCAGTACTTC	CASSYSGASHYEQYF
TRBD2	TRBJ2-3	TRBV9	NA	TGTGCCAGCAGCACCCGGGACTACCTAGACACAGATACGCAGTATTTT	CASSTRDYLDTDTQYF
TRBD1	TRBJ2-1	TRBV5-4	NA	TGTGCCAGCGTTTCCGGGACAGGGTTTGGCAATGAGCAGTTCTTC	CASVSGTGFGNEQFF
TRBD2	TRBJ2-1	TRBV19	NA	TGTGCCACCTCTACGGGACTAGCGCCTTACAATGAGCAGTTCTTC	CATSTGLAPYNEQFF
NA	TRBJ2-1	TRBV9	NA	TGTGCCAGCAGTCCCTTGACTAGGTCGCATGAGCAGTTCTTC	CASSPLTRSHEQFF
NA	TRBJ2-5	TRBV29-1	NA	TGCAGCGCTACGACAGGAATCGGGCAGACCCAGTACTTC	CSATTGIGQTQYF
NA	TRBJ1-1	TRBV12-2	NA	TGTGCAAGTCGACGGGCCGGGGACAGGTTAAACACTGAAGCTTTCTTT	CASRRAGDRLNTEAFF
NA	TRBJ2-7	TRBV6-1	NA	TGTGCCAGCAGTGAATACCAGGCCTACGAGCAGTACTTC	CASSEYQAYEQYF
TRBD1	TRBJ2-3	TRBV3-1/TRBV3-2	NA	TGTGCCAGCAGCCGGACAGGGTCCGATACGCAGTATTTT	CASSRTGSDTQYF
NA	TRBJ1-2	TRBV19	NA	TGTGCCAGTAGTTCACATAGTGCGGAGGGCTACACCTTC	CASSSHSAEGYTF
NA	TRBJ1-1	TRBV6-5	NA	TGTGCCAGCAGTTACACAGGGCCGAACACTGAAGCTTTCTTT	CASSYTGPNTEAFF
TRBD2	TRBJ2-3	TRBV24-1	once	TGTGCCACCAGTACCCCGGGGCTAGCGGGAGAGAAAGATACGCAGTATTTT	CATSTPGLAGEKDTQYF
NA	TRBJ1-2	TRBV6-5	NA	TGTGCCAGCAGACCTGGGACAACCTATGGCTACACCTTC	CASRPGTTYGYTF